This entry concerns a single T cell receptor (beta chain). Its target antigen remains unknown. No base-level quality is on record; no much larger clone is a single base apart. Receptor amplification or capture employed the immunoSEQ multiplex PCR assay. TCRdb's version of the immuneACCESS table is confined to in-frame rearrangements and falls short of the full clone set. An unresolved V gene accounts for under half of the shortfall where checked; the remainder is of unknown origin. This sample comprises roughly 170,000 clones, 94% of them detected only once. The ten largest account for roughly 1.3% of the sample. These data are taken from a study of control samples from healthy donors and cancer patients (dated by TCRdb to 2018 to 2021). This TCR was recovered from a woman between 18 and 29 years old in good health. Sequencing was carried out using blood.

The CDR3 amino acid sequence is: CASSSRQLYNEQFF. The sequence in DNA is TGTGCCAGCAGCTCGCGGCAGCTCTACAATGAGCAGTTCTTC. Recombination connected TRBV3-1 (or the pseudogene TRBV3-2) to TRBJ2-1, with the D gene uncertain. The V and J ends are trimmed by 5 bases and 3 bases, leaving 11 bases between them. The germline V gene encodes CDR1 LGHDT and CDR2 YNNKEL (reference sequence). Measured from the cysteine to the phenylalanine, the CDR3 is 14 residues long. The only DNA kept is the CDR3, 42 bases in frame from the first base.